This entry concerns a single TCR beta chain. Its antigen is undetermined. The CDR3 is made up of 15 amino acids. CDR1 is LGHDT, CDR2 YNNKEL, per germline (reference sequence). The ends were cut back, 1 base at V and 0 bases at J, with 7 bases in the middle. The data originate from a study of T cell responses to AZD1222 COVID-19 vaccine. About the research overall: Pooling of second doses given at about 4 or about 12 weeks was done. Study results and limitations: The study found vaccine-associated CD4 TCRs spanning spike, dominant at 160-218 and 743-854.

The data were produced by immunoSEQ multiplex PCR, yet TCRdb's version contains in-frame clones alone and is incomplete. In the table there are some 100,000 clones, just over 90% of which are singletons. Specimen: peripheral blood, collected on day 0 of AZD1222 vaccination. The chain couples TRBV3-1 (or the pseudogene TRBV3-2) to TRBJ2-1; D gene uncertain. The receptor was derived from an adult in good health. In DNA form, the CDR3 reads TGTGCCAGCAGCCAAGGGCAGGACTCCTACAATGAGCAGTTCTTC. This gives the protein CASSQGQDSYNEQFF.